The rows below give T cell receptor beta chains drawn from one sample of a study of CD8 T cells in ankylosing spondylitis. TCRdb independently ran MiXCR on the 5' RACE reads; one entry per CDR3 protein. Here the sample spans some 250,000 distinct CDR3 sequences, about 10% being singletons. Sequenced material: blood, either unsorted or a sorted T cell fraction (not recorded which). The receptors derive from a male donor with ankylosing spondylitis or in good health (not recorded which). Both conserved end residues are part of each CDR3. A D gene is named only where the DNA matches it firmly. The listing skips clone size in some rows; elsewhere it reads once, few, many or a size class.

>.|TRBV5-1|TRBD1|TRBJ1-1
CASSLRQGVRTEAFF
TGCGCCAGCAGCTTACGACAGGGGGTTCGCACTGAAGCTTTCTTT
>.|TRBV29-1|.|TRBJ2-5
CSVVLSWRGETQYF
TGCAGCGTTGTTCTTAGTTGGAGGGGAGAGACCCAGTACTTC
>.|TRBV11-2|.|TRBJ1-5
CASSLDGEGNQPQHF
TGTGCCAGCAGCTTAGATGGGGAAGGAAATCAGCCCCAGCATTTT
>.|TRBV11-2|.|TRBJ2-7
CASSYGRNYEQYF
TGTGCCAGCAGCTACGGACGGAACTACGAGCAGTACTTC
>many|TRBV29-1|.|TRBJ2-4
CSVEEGGVGNIQYF
TGCAGCGTTGAAGAGGGGGGCGTGGGTAACATTCAGTACTTC
>many|TRBV7-8|.|TRBJ2-1
CASSDVGTEQFF
TGTGCCAGCAGCGACGTGGGGACTGAGCAGTTCTTC
>many|TRBV13|.|TRBJ2-4
CASSMTGAKNIQYF
TGTGCCAGCAGCATGACAGGAGCCAAAAACATTCAGTACTTC
>.|TRBV12-3/TRBV12-4|.|TRBJ2-7
CASSPLPRGGEQYF
TGTGCCAGCAGCCCACTCCCTAGGGGCGGAGAGCAGTACTTC
>many|TRBV6-1|TRBD1|TRBJ1-5
CASSITRTGHNQPQHF
TGTGCCAGCAGCATAACACGGACAGGACACAATCAGCCCCAGCATTTT
>.|TRBV7-9|TRBD2|TRBJ2-7
CVSAGTSGSYEQYF
TGTGTCAGCGCCGGGACTAGCGGGTCCTACGAGCAGTACTTC
>many|TRBV6-1|.|TRBJ1-2
CASYRTEGDGYTF
TGTGCCAGCTACAGGACAGAGGGGGATGGCTACACCTTC
>many|TRBV20-1|TRBD2|TRBJ2-7
CSARYSGEDGDEQYF
TGCAGTGCTAGATATAGCGGGGAGGATGGCGACGAGCAGTACTTC
>many|TRBV5-1|.|TRBJ2-3
CASSLVQYTDTQYF
TGCGCCAGCAGCTTGGTACAGTACACAGATACGCAGTATTTT
>many|TRBV5-1|TRBD2|TRBJ2-5
CASSLGLADYQETQYF
TGCGCCAGCAGCTTGGGACTAGCGGACTACCAAGAGACCCAGTACTTC
>many|TRBV12-3/TRBV12-4|.|TRBJ2-3
CASSHTVPHRGTQYF
TGTGCCAGCAGCCATACGGTCCCCCATCGTGGTACGCAGTATTTT
>.|TRBV21-1|.|TRBJ2-1
CASNKVREAYNEQFF
TGTGCCAGCAACAAAGTTCGGGAAGCCTACAATGAGCAGTTCTTC
>few|TRBV2|.|TRBJ1-2
CASSESQGVGGYTF
TGTGCCAGCAGTGAAAGTCAAGGGGTGGGTGGCTACACCTTC
>many|TRBV29-1|.|TRBJ2-1
CSARVVEEQFF
TGCAGCGCCCGAGTCGTTGAAGAGCAGTTCTTC
>few|TRBV10-1|.|TRBJ2-1
CASSESVSSYNEQFF
TGCGCCAGCAGTGAGTCGGTTAGCTCCTACAATGAGCAGTTCTTC
>many|TRBV5-1|.|TRBJ1-1
CASSLNGRTTEAFF
TGCGCCAGCAGCTTGAATGGGCGGACCACTGAAGCTTTCTTT
>many|TRBV11-2|.|TRBJ1-1
CASSRSGVNTEAFF
TGTGCCAGCAGCCGGAGTGGAGTGAACACTGAAGCTTTCTTT
>many|TRBV15|TRBD1|TRBJ2-5
CATSRDRDRGETQYF
TGTGCCACCAGCAGAGATCGGGACAGGGGGGAGACCCAGTACTTC
>many|TRBV4-1|.|TRBJ2-5
CASSQDLGRTETQYF
TGCGCCAGCAGCCAAGATTTAGGGAGGACGGAGACCCAGTACTTC
>many|TRBV5-1|.|TRBJ2-7
CASSLNAGNEQYF
TGCGCCAGCAGCTTGAACGCAGGGAACGAGCAGTACTTC
>.|TRBV5-1|.|TRBJ1-1
CASSLVAGRYTEAFF
TGCGCCAGCAGCTTGGTAGCGGGAAGATACACTGAAGCTTTCTTT
>few|TRBV5-5|.|TRBJ1-2
CASSLGAGNYGYTF
TGTGCCAGCAGCTTGGGGGCAGGAAACTATGGCTACACCTTC
>many|TRBV4-2|.|TRBJ1-3
CASSQVRSGDIGMGTIYF
TGTGCCAGCAGCCAAGTTCGGTCGGGGGACATTGGAATGGGCACCATATATTTT
>few|TRBV5-1|.|TRBJ1-2
CASSLEGRPIDYGYTF
TGCGCCAGCAGCTTGGAGGGACGGCCGATAGACTATGGCTACACCTTC
>.|TRBV7-9|.|TRBJ2-5
CASSLVRDGGETQYF
TGTGCCAGCAGCTTGGTCCGCGACGGCGGGGAGACCCAGTACTTC
>many|TRBV5-1|.|TRBJ1-2
CASSLEPTYGYTF
TGCGCCAGCAGCTTGGAACCAACCTATGGCTACACCTTC
>many|TRBV5-1|.|TRBJ1-6
CASSPTDRINSPLHF
TGCGCCAGCAGCCCAACCGACCGAATAAATTCACCCCTCCACTTT
>many|TRBV24-1|TRBD2|TRBJ2-1
CATASGSSYNEQFF
TGTGCCACCGCGAGCGGGAGTTCCTACAATGAGCAGTTCTTC
>.|TRBV30|.|TRBJ1-2
CAWSVRSRDDYTF
TGTGCCTGGAGTGTACGTTCCAGGGACGACTACACCTTC
>.|TRBV7-9|.|TRBJ1-2
CASSPDSQNYGYTF
TGTGCCAGCAGCCCGGACAGCCAAAACTATGGCTACACCTTC
>many|TRBV5-1|.|TRBJ2-4
CASSGTQGNIQYF
TGCGCCAGCAGCGGGACCCAGGGGAACATTCAGTACTTC
>.|TRBV6-1|.|TRBJ2-7
CASAGQRDYEQYF
TGTGCCAGCGCCGGACAGCGGGACTACGAGCAGTACTTC
>many|TRBV6-1|.|TRBJ2-7
CASRRDKPYEQYF
TGTGCCAGCAGACGGGACAAACCCTACGAGCAGTACTTC
>many|TRBV20-1|TRBD2|TRBJ2-2
CSASIAGRLRGVGELFF
TGCAGTGCTAGCATAGCGGGACGTTTGAGGGGGGTCGGGGAGCTGTTTTTT
>many|TRBV18|.|TRBJ2-3
CASSPLDTQYF
TGTGCCAGCTCACCTTTGGATACGCAGTATTTT
>many|TRBV7-2|TRBD2|TRBJ2-7
CASSSLAGAYEQYF
TGTGCCAGCAGCTCCTTAGCGGGGGCCTACGAGCAGTACTTC
>.|TRBV5-4|TRBD2|TRBJ2-3
CASSRIRTSGTDTQYF
TGTGCCAGCAGCCGAATAAGGACTAGCGGCACAGATACGCAGTATTTT
>few|TRBV3-1|TRBD2|TRBJ2-1
CASSQDLSGSFGEQFF
TGTGCCAGCAGCCAAGATCTCAGCGGGAGCTTTGGTGAGCAGTTCTTC
>many|TRBV5-6|.|TRBJ1-2
CASSIGTLGYTF
TGTGCCAGCAGTATCGGGACCCTGGGCTACACCTTC
>.|TRBV28|.|TRBJ1-1
CASSLNAGTEAFF
TGTGCCAGCAGTTTAAATGCGGGAACTGAAGCTTTCTTT